The entry that follows covers one TCR beta chain sequence. Antigen: not known. This sample was taken from a study of cytomegalovirus exposure and HLA in healthy donors. Study-level points and caveats: The study recorded around 160 TCR beta chains that were cytomegalovirus-associated.

Repertoires were generated with immunoSEQ multiplex PCR, while TCRdb's copy carries only in-frame clones and drops some. This sample has 150,000 to 200,000 clones, with approximately 80% found just once. V dropped 3 bases and J dropped 6 bases, with 12 bases sitting between them. The CDR3 runs to 13 residues. Germline V gene data show CDR1 as SEHNR and CDR2 as FQNEAQ (reference sequence). The sample taken for sequencing was PBMCs. V usage is TRBV7-9 and J usage is TRBJ2-7, with no clear D. The TCR comes from a young man in good health and CMV-seropositive. CDR3 bases: TGTGCCAGCAGCTTTGCGGTAATCGGCGAGCAGTACTTC. Translating it yields CASSFAVIGEQYF. The whole variable domain, filled in from reference TRBV7-9 and TRBJ2-7, reads DTGVSQNPRHKITKRGQNVTFRCDPISEHNRLYWYRQTLGQGPEFLTYFQNEAQLEKSRLLSDRFSAERPKGSFSTLEIQRTEQGDSAMYLCASSFAVIGEQYFGPGTRLTVT.